These T cell receptor beta chains were read from a single sample in a study of cytomegalovirus exposure and HLA in healthy donors. Clones were sequenced by immunoSEQ multiplex PCR, and TCRdb holds only the in-frame ones, with some missing. Among fewer than 60,000 clones listed, roughly 89% were seen once. The material sequenced was PBMCs. Every receptor here comes from a woman aged 18-35 years in good health and CMV-seronegative. Both conserved end residues are part of each CDR3. Each record gives: D gene, J gene, clone size, CDR3 length, V gene, CDR3 DNA, CDR3 protein. D genes are given only for firm matches. Some rows have no size entry. The others give once, few or many, or a class for an expanded clone.

>NA|TRBJ1-1|NA|14|TRBV5-1
TGCGCCAGCAGCTTGGGTCCGGGTAGCACTGAAGCTTTCTTT
CASSLGPGSTEAFF
>NA|TRBJ2-1|once|14|TRBV27
TGTGCCAGCAGTTTACAGGACAGCTACAATGAGCAGTTCTTC
CASSLQDSYNEQFF
>NA|TRBJ1-5|NA|14|TRBV19
TGTGCCAGTAGTAACACAGGGTTATTACAGCCCCAGCATTTT
CASSNTGLLQPQHF
>TRBD1|TRBJ1-4|NA|14|TRBV7-9
TGTGCCAGCAGCTTAGGGACAGGGGGTGAAAAACTGTTTTTT
CASSLGTGGEKLFF
>NA|TRBJ2-7|NA|16|TRBV28
TGTGCCAGCAGTTTGGGAGGGGGAGGGAACTCCTACGAGCAGTACTTC
CASSLGGGGNSYEQYF
>NA|TRBJ2-3|NA|13|TRBV29-1
TGCAGCGTTGCTGAGCTTCGGTCAGATACGCAGTATTTT
CSVAELRSDTQYF
>NA|TRBJ1-5|NA|13|TRBV15
TGTGCCACCAGCCGGGGGAAGGCTCAGCCCCAGCATTTT
CATSRGKAQPQHF
>TRBD1|TRBJ2-7|NA|18|TRBV5-1
TGCGCCAGCAGCTTGGTAGGGACAGGGGGTCCCACCGCCTACGAGCAGTACTTC
CASSLVGTGGPTAYEQYF
>NA|TRBJ1-2|NA|14|TRBV10-3
TGTGCCATCAGTGACAGTTCCCCTCCCAGTGGCTACACCTTC
CAISDSSPPSGYTF
>TRBD1|TRBJ1-2|NA|13|TRBV19
TGTGCCAGTAGTAGACAGGGAACGGATGGCTACACCTTC
CASSRQGTDGYTF
>NA|TRBJ2-3|once|14|TRBV30
TGTGCCTGGATTCGGGGGGCGCATGGAGATACGCAGTATTTT
CAWIRGAHGDTQYF
>NA|TRBJ2-7|NA|15|TRBV4-1
TGCGCCAGCAGCCAAGATCCATCAAACTCCTACGAGCAGTACTTC
CASSQDPSNSYEQYF
>TRBD1|TRBJ2-3|once|15|TRBV5-1
TGCGCCAGCAGCTTGGCAACAGGGGGCTCGGATACGCAGTATTTT
CASSLATGGSDTQYF
>TRBD1|TRBJ2-5|NA|13|TRBV5-6
TGTGCCAGCAGCTGGGACAGGCAAGAGACCCAGTACTTC
CASSWDRQETQYF
>NA|TRBJ1-5|NA|15|TRBV28
TGTGCCAGCAGTTCTCTTGGGCAGGGGTCTCAGCCCCAGCATTTT
CASSSLGQGSQPQHF
>NA|TRBJ2-3|NA|14|TRBV5-1
TGCGCCAGCAGCGCGGAGCGTGGGACAGATACGCAGTATTTT
CASSAERGTDTQYF
>NA|TRBJ1-1|NA|13|TRBV6-6
TGTGCCAGCAGCCCAGGGGAGAACACTGAAGCTTTCTTT
CASSPGENTEAFF
>TRBD1|TRBJ2-7|NA|17|TRBV19
TGTGCCAGTAGTACCCGGGCGGGACGGGACAGGTCTTACGAGCAGTACTTC
CASSTRAGRDRSYEQYF